The 32 T cell receptor beta chains in this list originate from one sample, sequenced in a study of response to subunit inactivated influenza vaccine. TCRdb reprocessed the RT-PCR reads via MiXCR and lists one record per CDR3 protein. The sample lists more than 250,000 distinct CDR3 sequences, around a fifth seen once, with about 10% in the top ten. Material: PBMCs from blood, obtained less than 22 months after vaccination. These receptors all stem from a man between 50 and 69 years old who received an inactivated influenza vaccine.

The J gene is TRBJ1-1, the V gene TRBV7-9, with D uncertain. V shed 1 base and J shed 6 bases, with 9 bases lying between them. The CDR3 has 13 amino acids. The germline V gene has CDR1 SEHNR and CDR2 FQNEAQ (reference sequence). CDR3 coding DNA: TGTGCCAGCAGCTTAGGCGGTTTGTCTGAAGCTTTCTTT. As protein: CASSLGGLSEAFF.

The V call is TRBV12-3 or TRBV12-4, the J call TRBJ1-1; D call uncertain. The V and J ends lost 0 bases and 3 bases respectively, with 17 bases between them. The CDR3 extends over 17 amino acids. CDR3 sequence (DNA): TGTGCCAGCAGTTTAGCGCTAAGTCTCGCCGGGGACACTGAAGCTTTCTTT. Translation: CASSLALSLAGDTEAFF.

This clonotype was detected only a few times. The genes are TRBV7-9 and TRBJ2-5; TRBD2 matches at 11 bases. The CDR3 is 16 amino acids. CDR1 SEHNR and CDR2 FQNEAQ come from the germline V gene (reference sequence). V lost 5 bases and J lost 3; bases outside the gene matches: 8. The DNA for the CDR3 is TGTGCCAGCAGCCTGACTAGCGGGAAGCACAAAGAGACCCAGTACTTC. The encoded protein is CASSLTSGKHKETQYF. Complete variable domain (other parts from reference TRBV7-9 and TRBJ2-5): DTGVSQNPRHKITKRGQNVTFRCDPISEHNRLYWYRQTLGQGPEFLTYFQNEAQLEKSRLLSDRFSAERPKGSFSTLEIQRTEQGDSAMYLCASSLTSGKHKETQYFGPGTRLLVL.

This clonotype has a handful of counts. This chain connects TRBV12-3 or TRBV12-4 to TRBJ1-1; 8 bases map to TRBD1. The CDR3 runs to 16 residues. V lost 4 bases to trimming and J lost 6 bases; unmatched junction nucleotides: 13. The CDR3: CASSSTAGQGHAEAFF. CDR3 DNA: TGTGCCAGCAGTTCCACCGCAGGACAGGGTCACGCTGAAGCTTTCTTT.

The chain joins TRBV7-2 to TRBJ2-1; 11 nucleotides align to TRBD2. The germline CDR1 and CDR2 sequences are SGHTA and FQGNSA. This CDR3 contains 17 residues. V shed 2 bases and J 4 bases; nucleotides not matched to a gene: 7. The chain's CDR3 is CASSLSLAGGVYNEQFF. In DNA, the CDR3 is TGTGCCAGCAGCTTATCGTTAGCGGGAGGGGTTTACAATGAGCAGTTCTTC.

The rearrangement links TRBV15 to TRBJ2-1; tentatively, D is TRBD2 (6 bases). V was cut by 1 base and J by 1 base, with 8 bases left in between. Germline V gives CDR1 LNHNV, CDR2 YYDKDF (reference sequence). The CDR3 length is 15 residues. The CDR3 is CATSRGGVSYNEQFF. CDR3 DNA sequence: TGTGCCACCAGCAGAGGCGGGGTATCCTACAATGAGCAGTTCTTC.

This clonotype was seen more than once but under ten times. This chain uses TRBV5-1 with TRBJ2-5; 10 bases match TRBD2. The CDR3 is made up of 16 amino acids. V lost 0 bases and J lost 3; bases outside the gene matches: 5. Germline lookup yields CDR1 SGHRS and CDR2 YFSETQ. CDR3 DNA sequence: TGCGCCAGCAGCTTGGCCGTTAGCGGGAGGAAAGAGACCCAGTACTTC. Protein: CASSLAVSGRKETQYF.

This clonotype was found many times. J is TRBJ2-3 and V is TRBV4-2; no clear D gene. The CDR3 is 14 amino acids. The germline gives CDR1 LGHNA, CDR2 YNFKEQ. V was cut by 0 bases and J by 1 base, with 5 bases left in between. CDR3: CASSQEYGTDTQYF. The CDR3 nucleotides are TGTGCCAGCAGCCAAGAGTATGGCACAGATACGCAGTATTTT.

This chain links TRBV7-2 with TRBJ2-2, with TRBD1 matching over 7 bases. CDR1 and CDR2 from the germline V gene are SGHTA and FQGNSA. The CDR3 has 14 residues. Trimming at V came to 5 bases and at J to 4 bases, leaving 4 bases not matched to a gene. The CDR3 sequence: CASSTTGRTGELFF. DNA for the CDR3: TGTGCCAGCAGCACGACAGGGCGCACCGGGGAGCTGTTTTTT.

J is TRBJ1-4 and V is TRBV12-3 or TRBV12-4; D possibly corresponds to TRBD1 (5 bases). V shed 6 bases and J shed 2 bases, with 10 bases lying between them. This CDR3 region has 14 residues. CDR3 bases: TGTGCCAGCAGGCAAGGGGTGACTAATGAAAAACTGTTTTTT. It yields the protein CASRQGVTNEKLFF.

CDR3 in amino acids: CASSQVLGLETQYF. In DNA form, the CDR3 reads TGCGCCAGCAGCCAAGTATTGGGGCTGGAGACCCAGTACTTC. The V call is TRBV4-1, the J call TRBJ2-5; D may be TRBD1 (5 bases). This CDR3 region has 14 residues. Germline lookup yields CDR1 MGHRA and CDR2 YSYEKL. Trimming removed 1 base from V and 5 bases from J, with 11 bases in between.

This clonotype was observed a few times. The chain combines TRBV6-5 with TRBJ2-7, with no clear D. This CDR3 has 14 amino acids. Germline CDR1 reads MNHEY; CDR2 reads SVGAGI. Deletions cut 0 bases from V and 4 bases from J, with 10 bases between. The CDR3 region has the DNA TGTGCCAGCAGTTACTCGGCTACCCGATACGAGCAGTACTTC. Residues: CASSYSATRYEQYF.

The rearrangement links TRBV5-1 to TRBJ2-5; TRBD1 matches at 9 bases. The V and J ends lost 7 bases and 2 bases, in that order; junction bases with no gene match: 6. The CDR3 is 14 amino acids. Per the germline V gene, CDR1 is SGHRS and CDR2 is YFSETQ. CDR3 residues: CASQQGARQETQYF. The CDR3 bases are TGCGCCAGCCAACAGGGGGCGCGGCAAGAGACCCAGTACTTC.

This clonotype has a handful of counts. The chain couples TRBV12-3 or TRBV12-4 to TRBJ2-1, with D possibly being TRBD2 (7 bases). CDR3 length equals 15 residues. Trimming removed 5 bases from V and 1 base from J, with 12 bases in between. CDR3 nucleotides: TGTGCCAGCAGTCCGAGGGGGGGGTCCTACAATGAGCAGTTCTTC. This gives the protein CASSPRGGSYNEQFF.

This clonotype was observed at least ten times. The rearrangement links TRBV7-2 to TRBJ1-2; 9 bases are shared with TRBD1. Germline V lookup: CDR1 SGHTA, CDR2 FQGNSA. This CDR3 has 17 amino acids. J lost 4 bases, V lost 4 bases, and 13 bases had no gene match. DNA for the CDR3: TGTGCCAGCAGCTCCGTGTCGGTGTACAGGGGGCCCTATGGCTACACCTTC. It is translated as CASSSVSVYRGPYGYTF. The variable domain in full, with the rest retrieved from reference TRBV7-2 and TRBJ1-2, is GAGVSQSPSNKVTEKGKDVELRCDPISGHTALYWYRQSLGQGLEFLIYFQGNSAPDKSGLPSDRFSAERTGGSVSTLTIQRTQQEDSAVYLCASSSVSVYRGPYGYTFGSGTRLTVV.

The CDR3 nucleotides read TGCGCCAGCAGCCCGCAACAGGGGATAGGTGAACCCCTCCACTTT. As protein: CASSPQQGIGEPLHF. The chain combines TRBV4-3 with TRBJ1-6; 7 bases match TRBD1. V shed 4 bases and J 12 bases; nucleotides not matched to a gene: 12. The CDR3 covers 15 residues. CDR1 is LGHNA and CDR2 is YSLEER in the germline V gene.

The chain joins TRBV10-2 to TRBJ2-1; possibly TRBD2 for D (5 bases). The CDR3 runs to 14 residues. Germline loops: CDR1 WSHSY, CDR2 SAAADI. The V gene lost 2 bases and the J gene lost 0 bases, with 5 bases spanning the gap. DNA of the CDR3: TGCGCCAGCAGTGAGACTAGCTCCTACAATGAGCAGTTCTTC. The encoded protein is CASSETSSYNEQFF.

In this sample, this clonotype turned up a few times. An end of the junction does not agree with germline; a read error may underlie this. The chain combines TRBV5-4 with TRBJ1-1, with 11 bases lining up with TRBD1. The CDR3 spans 14 residues. Germline V gene lookup returns CDR1 SGHNT and CDR2 YYREEE (reference sequence). The CDR3 region has the DNA TGTGCCAGCAGCTTTGACTTAGGACAGGGGGCCGACGATTTT. As protein: CASSFDLGQGADDF. The full variable domain, with the rest looked up from reference TRBV5-4 and TRBJ1-1, is ETGVTQSPTHLIKTRGQQVTLRCSSQSGHNTVSWYQQALGQGPQFIFQYYREEENGRGNFPPRFSGLQFPNYSSELNVNALELDDSALYLCASSFDLGQGADDFGQGTRLTVV.

This clonotype was observed a handful of times. The rearrangement joins TRBV12-3 or TRBV12-4 to TRBJ1-1; the D gene is possibly TRBD1 (5 bases). The CDR3 contains 12 residues. V lost 3 bases, J lost 6 bases, and 8 bases lay in between. CDR3 DNA: TGTGCCAGCAGTTTTGGGGGTCCTGAAGCTTTCTTT. Translation gives CASSFGGPEAFF.

This clonotype was counted a few times. The chain has TRBV4-2 and TRBJ1-4, with unresolved D. The V end was cut by 5 bases, the J end by 3 bases, with 22 bases between. Germline CDR1 LGHNA, CDR2 YNFKEQ. This CDR3 spans 18 amino acids. This CDR3 is CASSGNAGSRLSNEKLFF. CDR3 nucleotide sequence: TGTGCCAGCAGCGGGAATGCCGGGAGCCGATTATCTAATGAAAAACTGTTTTTT.

CDR3 amino acids: CASSQGATTNEKLFF. The CDR3 DNA reads as TGTGCCAGCAGCCAAGGGGCGACTACTAATGAAAAACTGTTTTTT. The rearrangement links TRBV4-2 to TRBJ1-4; D is unclear. V lost 1 base and J lost 2, with 8 bases in between. The CDR3 totals 15 residues. The germline V gene has CDR1 LGHNA and CDR2 YNFKEQ.

This clonotype has only a few counts. V gene TRBV7-9 combines with J gene TRBJ2-2; D perhaps matches TRBD2 (5 bases). Trimming left V 0 bases short and J 2 bases short, with 10 bases between. Germline V gene lookup returns CDR1 SEHNR and CDR2 FQNEAQ (reference sequence). This CDR3 is 16 amino acids long. The CDR3 nucleotides are TGTGCCAGCAGCTTAGCGAGCGGAGGAAACACCGGGGAGCTGTTTTTT. This codes for CASSLASGGNTGELFF.

This rearrangement joins TRBV7-2 to TRBJ1-4; the D is unclear. Germline CDR1 SGHTA, CDR2 FQGNSA. Trimming removed 2 bases from V and 8 bases from J, with 9 bases in between. This CDR3 comprises 13 residues. CDR3 in DNA: TGTGCCAGCAGCTTAAGGCCTTTGGAAAAACTGTTTTTT. Its protein product is CASSLRPLEKLFF.

Ten or more counts support this clonotype. V and J are TRBV6-2 or TRBV6-3 and TRBJ2-6; the match to TRBD1 covers 8 bases. This CDR3 comprises 18 residues. Looked up from germline, CDR1 is MNHEY and CDR2 is SVGEGT. V lost 4 bases and J lost 2; bases outside the gene matches: 10. The CDR3 coding sequence is TGTGCCAGCAGTTCAACCCCGGGACAGGTTACTGGGGCCAACGTCCTGACTTTC. Translation gives CASSSTPGQVTGANVLTF.

Remarks on this clonotype: This sequence may be a read error, since a much larger clone differs from it by one base. This chain connects TRBV30 to TRBJ1-1; D remains unclear. The CDR3 is 14 amino acids. CDR1 and CDR2 (germline): GTSNPN, SVGIG (reference sequence). CDR3 sequence reads: CAWSAGFLNTEALF. The CDR3 region has the DNA TGTGCCTGGAGTGCTGGTTTTTTAAACACTGAAGCTTTATTT.

This clonotype has a handful of counts. CDR3 loop: CASSQGGPETQYF. In nucleotides, the CDR3 is TGCGCCAGCAGCCAAGGGGGGCCAGAGACCCAGTACTTC. The gene calls are TRBV4-1 and TRBJ2-5, with D perhaps matching TRBD1 (6 bases). Looked up from germline, CDR1 is MGHRA and CDR2 is YSYEKL. V gave up 1 base and J gave up 4 bases, with 7 bases separating them. The CDR3 extends over 13 amino acids.

This chain connects TRBV6-2 or TRBV6-3 to TRBJ2-5, with D perhaps matching TRBD1 or TRBD2 (5 bases each). The CDR3 is 21 residues long. The germline V gene encodes CDR1 MNHEY and CDR2 SVGEGT. Trimming took off 2 bases at V and 5 bases at J, with 33 bases between the two ends. CDR3 coding DNA: TGTGCCAGCAGTTACCCCGAACGGGGACGGATCCCCGTTTATCAGATGGAGACCCAGTACTTC. Translated, it gives CASSYPERGRIPVYQMETQYF.

This clonotype came up a few times. V is TRBV3-1 and J is TRBJ1-1; possible D gene TRBD1, 6 bases. CDR1 LGHDT and CDR2 YNNKEL come from the germline V gene (reference sequence). The germline V and J ends were trimmed by 5 bases and 8 bases, with 18 bases remaining between them. This CDR3 spans 14 amino acids. Written as DNA, the CDR3 is TGTGCCAGCAGCAAAGGGGGGAGTTTATACGAAGCTTTCTTT. Residues: CASSKGGSLYEAFF.

This chain joins TRBV7-2 and TRBJ2-5, with D perhaps TRBD1 (5 bases). V was clipped by 2 bases and J by 5 bases, with 9 bases between them. The CDR3 runs 13 residues. Germline CDR1 is SGHTA and CDR2 is FQGNSA. The CDR3 sequence: CASSLTRVETQYF. In nucleotides, the CDR3 is TGTGCCAGCAGCTTAACCAGGGTGGAGACCCAGTACTTC. The full variable domain, with the rest looked up from reference TRBV7-2 and TRBJ2-5, is GAGVSQSPSNKVTEKGKDVELRCDPISGHTALYWYRQSLGQGLEFLIYFQGNSAPDKSGLPSDRFSAERTGGSVSTLTIQRTQQEDSAVYLCASSLTRVETQYFGPGTRLLVL.

The chain combines TRBV7-2 with TRBJ1-5; D unclear. The V gene's germline CDR1 is SGHTA and CDR2 FQGNSA. Trimming shortened V by 5 bases and J by 7 bases, and 12 bases separated the two germline ends. This CDR3 comprises 13 residues. In DNA form, the CDR3 reads TGTGCCAGCAGCCCCGACATGGGGCAGCCCCAGCATTTT. Protein sequence: CASSPDMGQPQHF.

The V and J genes are TRBV6-1 and TRBJ1-5; unclear D gene. Trimming left V 6 bases short and J 3 bases short, with 12 bases between. This CDR3 is built from 14 residues. Germline lookup yields CDR1 MNHNS and CDR2 SASEGT. The CDR3 protein is CASSFGRNNQPQHF. CDR3 in DNA: TGTGCCAGCAGCTTTGGACGGAACAATCAGCCCCAGCATTTT.

The chain combines TRBV12-3 or TRBV12-4 with TRBJ2-2; 11 bases line up with TRBD2. The junction had 6 bases not matched to a gene; V was cut back by 5 bases and J by 10 bases. This CDR3 comprises 14 residues. This CDR3 reads CASSHSGGEKELFF. CDR3 sequence (DNA): TGTGCCAGCAGTCATAGCGGGGGGGAGAAGGAGCTGTTTTTT.